The 25 T cell receptor beta chains in this list originate from one sample, sequenced in a study of T-cell reconstitution after alpha-beta-depleted transplantation in children. Unique molecular identifiers were built into the TCRbeta library. MiXCR, run by TCRdb on the PCR reads, gives a single entry per CDR3 protein. The table records 780,000 or so distinct CDR3 sequences, roughly 15% of them present only once. Sample: PBMCs, mostly from graft donor cells, taken 360 days after TCRalphabeta/CD19-depleted stem cell transplant. The receptor set was obtained from a male patient between 5 and 17 years old who had a stem cell transplant for acute lymphoblastic leukemia, so the T cells may come from the graft donor.

The genes are TRBV6-2 or TRBV6-3 and TRBJ1-1; 11 nucleotides line up with TRBD1. V was pared by 0 bases and J by 3 bases, with 9 bases of the junction left unmatched. Germline assignment: CDR1 MNHEY and CDR2 SVGEGT. The CDR3 has 18 amino acids. The CDR3 sequence is CASSYSPDRGLLYTEAFF. DNA for the CDR3: TGTGCCAGCAGTTACTCGCCGGACAGGGGGCTCTTATACACTGAAGCTTTCTTT.

The genes are TRBV20-1 and TRBJ2-5, with 8 bases that match TRBD1. Germline values: CDR1 DFQATT, CDR2 SNEGSKA (reference sequence). This CDR3 region has 13 residues. Germline trimming cut 3 bases from V and 5 bases from J; bases unmatched to any gene: 5. Written as DNA, the CDR3 is TGCAGTGCTAGGGGACAGGCGGGGGAGACCCAGTACTTC. Translation: CSARGQAGETQYF.

This chain links TRBV2 with TRBJ2-7, with a possible D match to TRBD2 (6 bases). The CDR3 covers 16 residues. CDR1 SNHLY and CDR2 FYNNEI come from the germline V gene. The V gene lost 7 bases and the J gene lost 0 bases, with 19 bases spanning the gap. The CDR3 DNA sequence: TGTGCCAGCACCGTGGCGATGGGACTCCACTCCTACGAGCAGTACTTC. Its protein is CASTVAMGLHSYEQYF. Supplemented by reference TRBV2 and TRBJ2-7, the full variable domain reads EPEVTQTPSHQVTQMGQEVILRCVPISNHLYFYWYRQILGQKVEFLVSFYNNEISEKSEIFDDQFSVERPDGSNFTLKIRSTKLEDSAMYFCASTVAMGLHSYEQYFGPGTRLTVT.

This clonotype was counted at least ten times. V usage is TRBV12-3 or TRBV12-4 and J usage is TRBJ2-1; D remains ambiguous. The CDR3 has 13 residues. Deletions cut 2 bases from V and 10 bases from J, with 12 bases between. The CDR3 protein is CASSLTFPAEQFF. The CDR3 region has the DNA TGTGCCAGCAGTTTAACATTCCCCGCAGAGCAGTTCTTC.

This clonotype was seen only a few times. This rearrangement joins TRBV12-3 or TRBV12-4 to TRBJ2-5, with D perhaps given as TRBD1 or TRBD2 (5 bases each). CDR3 length: 14 amino acids. The V gene lost 6 bases and the J gene lost 5 bases, with 16 bases spanning the gap. CDR3 sequence (DNA): TGTGCCAGCAGGGATCGGGACCCCAAGGAGACCCAGTACTTC. Translating it yields CASRDRDPKETQYF.

This clonotype came up many times. This sequence joins TRBV7-9 and TRBJ2-7; D not certain. The CDR3 loop spans 12 amino acids. CDR1 is SEHNR and CDR2 is FQNEAQ in the germline V gene (reference sequence). V lost 4 bases, J lost 7 bases, and 11 bases lay in between. The CDR3 protein is CASSWLEKEQYF. As DNA, the CDR3 is TGTGCCAGCAGCTGGCTCGAGAAGGAGCAGTACTTC.

V usage is TRBV5-1 and J usage is TRBJ2-1; the match to TRBD2 covers 12 bases. The trim removed 6 bases at V and 6 bases at J, leaving 7 bases unmatched. Germline V gene lookup returns CDR1 SGHRS and CDR2 YFSETQ. The CDR3 extends over 15 amino acids. The CDR3 reads CASISGLAGPNEQFF. The CDR3, as DNA: TGCGCCAGCATATCGGGACTAGCGGGCCCCAATGAGCAGTTCTTC.

The gene calls are TRBV15 and TRBJ1-5, with 10 bases aligning to TRBD1. Germline V lookup: CDR1 LNHNV, CDR2 YYDKDF (reference sequence). V shed 1 base and J 5 bases; nucleotides not matched to a gene: 8. This CDR3 has 17 residues. CDR3 protein: CATSRVGTGTGDQPQHF. The CDR3 DNA sequence: TGTGCCACCAGCAGAGTAGGGACCGGGACAGGGGATCAGCCCCAGCATTTT.

J is TRBJ1-5 and V is TRBV5-1; D is perhaps TRBD1 (6 bases). CDR3 length: 18 amino acids. Trimming pared 0 bases from V and 0 bases from J, leaving 16 bases between. CDR1 is SGHRS, CDR2 YFSETQ, per germline. The CDR3 coding sequence is TGCGCCAGCAGCTTGGCACCCCTTGCGGGGGCTAGCAATCAGCCCCAGCATTTT. The encoded protein is CASSLAPLAGASNQPQHF.

This clonotype has a handful of counts. The V gene is TRBV6-5, the J gene TRBJ2-7, with D possibly being TRBD2 (6 bases). Trimming stripped 2 bases from V and 2 bases from J, with 10 bases between. The CDR3 spans 14 residues. In germline, CDR1 is MNHEY, CDR2 SVGAGI. The CDR3 protein is CASSYRGTPYEQYF. CDR3 nucleotides: TGTGCCAGCAGTTACCGCGGGACCCCCTACGAGCAGTACTTC.

The table lists this clonotype with a few counts. A read error may be the cause here, since a much bigger clone is one base away. The V and J genes are TRBV7-9 and TRBJ1-1; unclear D gene. V was clipped by 7 bases and J by 0 bases, with 3 bases between them. The CDR3 sequence is 11 residues long. Per germline, CDR1 SEHNR and CDR2 FQNEAQ (reference sequence). The CDR3 sequence is CASILNTEAFF. DNA of the CDR3: TGTGCCAGCATCCTGAACACTGAAGCTTTCTTT.

This clonotype came up a few times. The V call is TRBV7-9, the J call TRBJ2-1; 10 nucleotides agree with TRBD1. V shed 4 bases and J 6 bases; nucleotides not matched to a gene: 9. CDR3 length equals 16 residues. Looked up from germline, CDR1 is SEHNR and CDR2 is FQNEAQ (reference sequence). The CDR3 spells CASSSPGTGVSNEQFF. The CDR3 DNA reads as TGTGCCAGCAGCTCCCCCGGGACAGGGGTTAGCAATGAGCAGTTCTTC.

This clonotype came up a few times. The CDR3 sequence is CSVVNWGAKNIQYF. CDR3 in DNA: TGCAGCGTCGTGAATTGGGGGGCCAAAAACATTCAGTACTTC. The genes are TRBV29-1 and TRBJ2-4, with D perhaps given as TRBD1 or TRBD2 (5 bases each). This CDR3 region has 14 residues. V lost 6 bases, J lost 1 base, and 13 bases lay in between. Germline assignment: CDR1 SQVTM and CDR2 ANQGSEA.

V usage is TRBV6-2 or TRBV6-3 and J usage is TRBJ2-2; 9 bases match TRBD2. V lost 0 bases to trimming and J lost 5 bases; unmatched junction nucleotides: 10. Germline V lookup: CDR1 MNHEY, CDR2 SVGEGT. This CDR3 is 18 amino acids long. CDR3 DNA: TGTGCCAGCAGTTACTCGGCGACTAGCGGAGTTCGGACCGGGGAGCTGTTTTTT. This translates into CASSYSATSGVRTGELFF.

The chain links TRBV29-1 to TRBJ2-1; D not certain. CDR1 and CDR2 (germline): SQVTM, ANQGSEA. Trimming removed 0 bases at V and 10 bases at J, with 10 bases between. CDR3 size: 12 residues. Here the CDR3 DNA reads TGCAGCGTTGAAGAGGTCGGTTGGGAGCAGTTCTTC. This translates into CSVEEVGWEQFF.

The chain employs TRBV6-5 and TRBJ2-1; 7 bases align to TRBD2. The junction had 14 bases not matched to a gene; V was cut back by 4 bases and J by 8 bases. CDR1 is MNHEY, CDR2 SVGAGI, per germline. This CDR3 has 16 amino acids. The CDR3 here is CASSFSVRELMDEQFF. In DNA, the CDR3 is TGTGCCAGCAGTTTTTCTGTGCGGGAGCTAATGGATGAGCAGTTCTTC.

The sample holds many counts of this clonotype. The chain links TRBV11-2 to TRBJ2-7; TRBD2 matches 10 bases. Germline V lookup: CDR1 SGHAT, CDR2 FQNNGV. The V gene end was trimmed by 4 bases and the J gene end by 3 bases; junction bases not matched to a gene: 12. The CDR3 has 17 residues. The CDR3 nucleotides are TGTGCCAGCAGCTCTCTCCGGACTAGCGGCAGACACTACGAGCAGTACTTC. Translating gives CASSSLRTSGRHYEQYF.

This clonotype occurred a few times. CDR3 bases: TGTGCCAGCAGCCAAGATCTAAGGAGAGGAGAAACCCAGTACTTC. It encodes CASSQDLRRGETQYF. This chain connects TRBV3-1 to TRBJ2-5; D call uncertain. This CDR3 is built from 15 residues. V lost 0 bases, J lost 8 bases, and 16 bases lay in between. CDR1 is LGHDT and CDR2 is YNNKEL in the germline V gene (reference sequence).

The chain has TRBV6-1 and TRBJ2-7; 7 bases match TRBD1. The germline gives CDR1 MNHNS, CDR2 SASEGT. The CDR3 is made up of 22 amino acids. Losses at the gene ends were 6 bases for V and 0 bases for J; bases not matched to a gene: 29. The CDR3 loop reads CASRKTLLPPKSDRAISYEQYF. CDR3 DNA: TGTGCCAGCAGGAAGACACTACTCCCACCGAAGTCCGACAGGGCGATCTCCTACGAGCAGTACTTC.

CDR3 residues: CASSYSEFQGQFF. In nucleotides, the CDR3 is TGTGCCAGCAGTTACTCGGAATTTCAGGGGCAGTTCTTC. V gene TRBV6-5 combines with J gene TRBJ2-1; TRBD1 is a possible D gene (5 bases). CDR1 and CDR2 from the germline V gene are MNHEY and SVGAGI. Trimming cost V 0 bases and J 12 bases, with 12 bases left between them. The CDR3 loop spans 13 amino acids.

The chain joins TRBV3-1 to TRBJ1-5; D uncertain. The germline V gene encodes CDR1 LGHDT and CDR2 YNNKEL (reference sequence). This CDR3 has 14 residues. Deletions cut 6 bases from V and 0 bases from J, with 9 bases between. The CDR3 coding sequence is TGTGCCAGCAGTTTTCAGTATAGCAATCAGCCCCAGCATTTT. This gives the protein CASSFQYSNQPQHF.

V usage is TRBV5-1 and J usage is TRBJ2-1; 7 bases fit TRBD2. V lost 0 bases and J lost 9; bases outside the gene matches: 9. Per the germline V gene, CDR1 is SGHRS and CDR2 is YFSETQ. CDR3 length: 15 amino acids. CDR3: CASSLAVTSTTEQFF. For the CDR3, the DNA is TGCGCCAGCAGCTTGGCAGTGACTAGCACAACTGAGCAGTTCTTC.

This clonotype came up many times. One end of the junction is discordant with germline, which a read error may explain. J is TRBJ2-7 and V is TRBV5-1; TRBD2 agrees at 8 bases. There are 14 residues in the CDR3. In germline, CDR1 is SGHRS, CDR2 YFSETQ. The chain's CDR3 is CASSLAGSTYEQYF. The CDR3 DNA is TGTGCCAGCAGTTTAGCGGGATCTACCTACGAGCAGTACTTC.

The chain has TRBV5-1 and TRBJ2-7; the D is unclear. In germline, CDR1 is SGHRS, CDR2 YFSETQ. Trimming took 3 bases from V and 4 from J, leaving 14 bases between them. This CDR3 region has 14 residues. CDR3 in amino acids: CASSWNPYVYEQYF. The CDR3 DNA follows: TGCGCCAGCAGCTGGAACCCGTATGTTTACGAGCAGTACTTC.

The sample holds a few counts of this clonotype. The J gene is TRBJ1-6, the V gene TRBV7-9, with TRBD1 as a possible D gene (6 bases). The germline V gene has CDR1 SEHNR and CDR2 FQNEAQ (reference sequence). The V end lost 5 bases, the J end lost 9 bases, and 20 bases lay between the germline ends. The CDR3 extends over 16 amino acids. Here the CDR3 DNA reads TGTGCCAGCAGCCTCGAGGGGGGCCAAAGGGCTTCACCCCTCCACTTT. Its protein is CASSLEGGQRASPLHF.